These T cell receptor beta chains were read from a single sample in a study of T cell responses to AZD1222 COVID-19 vaccine. Some clones are missing from TCRdb's copy, which holds only in-frame ones; the method was immunoSEQ multiplex PCR. Of 130,000 or so clones detected, 90% appear once; the ten largest clones hold roughly 7.8%. The sample consisted of peripheral blood, taken on day 0 of AZD1222 vaccination. These receptors were collected from an adult in good health. Each CDR3 is given with its conserved first and last residue. The D gene is left open where the match is weak. For some rows the clone size is stated as once, few or many, or as a class when expanded; others skip it.

j_gene	d_gene	v_gene	abundance	CDR3nt	CDR3aa
TRBJ2-1	NA	TRBV29-1	NA	TGCAGCGTTGGGCTTAGCGGTAGGGCGGGTGAGCAGTTCTTC	CSVGLSGRAGEQFF
TRBJ2-2	TRBD1	TRBV6-5	NA	TGTGCCAGCAGCTACAGGGGCACCGGGGAGCTGTTTTTT	CASSYRGTGELFF
TRBJ2-6	NA	TRBV27	NA	TGTGCCAGCAGCCAACTGGCCTCTGGGGCCAACGTCCTGACTTTC	CASSQLASGANVLTF
TRBJ1-4	NA	TRBV4-2	few	TGTGCCAGCAGCCTGTCAGACGGGGGCCGGGGCTTTAATGAAAAACTGTTTTTT	CASSLSDGGRGFNEKLFF
TRBJ2-2	TRBD2	TRBV3-1/TRBV3-2	NA	TGTGCCAGCAGCCGCGGGACTAGCGGGTCGAACACCGGGGAGCTGTTTTTT	CASSRGTSGSNTGELFF
TRBJ2-5	TRBD1	TRBV30	NA	TGTGCCTGGACCGGGACAGGGGTAGAGACCCAGTACTTC	CAWTGTGVETQYF
TRBJ2-3	TRBD2	TRBV20-1	NA	TGCAGTGCTAAGCGGGAAGATACGCAGTATTTT	CSAKREDTQYF
TRBJ2-1	TRBD2	TRBV13	NA	TGTGCCAGCAGCCCCAGGCAAGAAGGTAGCGGGAGGAGATATAATGAGCAGTTCTTC	CASSPRQEGSGRRYNEQFF
TRBJ2-1	TRBD2	TRBV15	NA	TGTGCCACCAGCAGAGATCCCAGGGCTAGCGGGAGGGCCGTAAATGAGCAGTTCTTC	CATSRDPRASGRAVNEQFF
TRBJ1-2	TRBD1	TRBV19	NA	TGTGCCAGTAGTATTTCAGGGACAGTTGATAACTATGGCTACACCTTC	CASSISGTVDNYGYTF
TRBJ2-1	NA	TRBV27	NA	TGTGCCAGCAGTCTCCTGGGGGGAAGGGGTGAGCAGTTCTTC	CASSLLGGRGEQFF
TRBJ1-2	NA	TRBV6-6	once	TGTGCCAGCAGCCGTGACTATGGCTACACCTTC	CASSRDYGYTF
TRBJ2-7	TRBD2	TRBV10-3	NA	TGTGCCATCAGTGAGAAGACTAGCGGGATGTGGGAGCAGTACTTC	CAISEKTSGMWEQYF
TRBJ2-7	TRBD2	TRBV12-5	NA	TGTGCTAGTGGCTTGGAAACTAGCGGGTTATCCTACGAGCAGTACTTC	CASGLETSGLSYEQYF
TRBJ2-2	NA	TRBV9	NA	TGTGCCAGCAGCGCCTCCCCCGGGGAGCTGTTTTTT	CASSASPGELFF
TRBJ2-7	TRBD1	TRBV28	once	TGTGCCAGCAGTTTCTCGGGACAGGGACACTACGAGCAGTACTTC	CASSFSGQGHYEQYF
TRBJ2-1	TRBD2	TRBV27	NA	TGTGCCAGCAGTTGGACTAGCGAAATAGTGGGCAATGAGCAGTTCTTC	CASSWTSEIVGNEQFF
TRBJ2-2	NA	TRBV10-3	NA	TGTGCCGCTTCAGGGTTTGAGGACACCGGGGAGCTGTTTTTT	CAASGFEDTGELFF
TRBJ2-4	NA	TRBV5-1	NA	TGCGCCAGCAGCTTGGCCGGGGGAGTGGCCAAAAACATTCAGTACTTC	CASSLAGGVAKNIQYF
TRBJ2-1	NA	TRBV7-9	NA	TGTGCCAGCAGCCGGGCGGGGAGTTTGGGAAATGAGCAGTTCTTC	CASSRAGSLGNEQFF
TRBJ1-2	NA	TRBV27	NA	TGTGCCAGCAGTCCCGGCCCCAGCGCAGGCTACACCTTC	CASSPGPSAGYTF
TRBJ2-7	NA	TRBV27	NA	TGTGCCAGCAGTTTGACAGGACCATACGAGCAGTACTTC	CASSLTGPYEQYF
TRBJ1-4	NA	TRBV10-1	NA	TGCGCCACCTCAACGGCGGAGGACGGTGAAAAACTGTTTTTT	CATSTAEDGEKLFF
TRBJ1-1	NA	TRBV20-1	NA	TGCAGTGCTAGATCCCCCCGTGGAGCTTTCTTT	CSARSPRGAFF
TRBJ2-1	NA	TRBV14	NA	TGTGCCAGCAGCCAACAAACCGGGCCCTACAATGAGCAGTTCTTC	CASSQQTGPYNEQFF
TRBJ2-1	TRBD1	TRBV24-1	NA	TGTGCCACCAGTGCGAGACAGGGGGTCCATGAGCAGTTCTTC	CATSARQGVHEQFF
TRBJ2-3	TRBD2	TRBV3-1/TRBV3-2	NA	TGTGCCAGCAGCCAAGTGGGAATAGCGGGGGATACCCCTAGCACAGATACGCAGTATTTT	CASSQVGIAGDTPSTDTQYF
TRBJ2-1	TRBD2	TRBV15	once	TGTGCCACCAGCAGAGAGACTAGCGGGAGGTCCAATGAGCAGTTCTTC	CATSRETSGRSNEQFF
TRBJ2-5	TRBD1	TRBV6-5	once	TGTGCCAGCAGACCGGGACAGGGGCAAGAGACCCAGTACTTC	CASRPGQGQETQYF
TRBJ1-5	NA	TRBV3-1/TRBV3-2	NA	TGTGCCAGCAGCCAAGATAAGCAGCCCCAGCATTTT	CASSQDKQPQHF
TRBJ1-1	NA	TRBV30	NA	TGTGCCTGGAGTGTACTCACAGCCACTGAAGCTTTCTTT	CAWSVLTATEAFF
TRBJ1-5	NA	TRBV27	NA	TGTGCCAGCAGTTCCAACGGGCCCCTTGGGGGCAATCAGCCCCAGCATTTT	CASSSNGPLGGNQPQHF
TRBJ2-7	TRBD1	TRBV7-2	few	TGTGCCAGCAGCCCCAGGGGACAGTCGGTTTCCTACGAGCAGTACTTC	CASSPRGQSVSYEQYF
TRBJ2-3	NA	TRBV15	NA	TGTGCCACCAGCAGAGAACGGGGGCGCACAGATACGCAGTATTTT	CATSRERGRTDTQYF
TRBJ2-2	TRBD1	TRBV5-4	NA	TGTGCCAGCGGCACCGGGACAGGGAGTACCGGGGAGCTGTTTTTT	CASGTGTGSTGELFF
TRBJ2-1	NA	TRBV28	NA	TGTGCCAGCACTACCAGTAACTACAATGAGCAGTTCTTC	CASTTSNYNEQFF
TRBJ1-1	NA	TRBV4-3	NA	TGCGCCAGCAGCCGCCTTATGAGGGCGGGAACTGAAGCTTTCTTT	CASSRLMRAGTEAFF
TRBJ2-1	TRBD2	TRBV6-5	NA	TGTGCCACCCGGACTAGCGGGAGGGATGAGCAGTTCTTC	CATRTSGRDEQFF
TRBJ1-6	NA	TRBV27	NA	TGTGCCAGCAGTCTAAGCTCCTATAATTCACCCCTCCACTTT	CASSLSSYNSPLHF
TRBJ2-7	NA	TRBV19	NA	TGTGCCAGTAGTATACAACACTCCTACGAGCAGTACTTC	CASSIQHSYEQYF
TRBJ2-3	NA	TRBV30	NA	TGTGCCTGGAAGAAACAGGGCACAGATACGCAGTATTTT	CAWKKQGTDTQYF
TRBJ1-1	NA	TRBV18	NA	TGTGCCAGCTCCCAGGGACAGAACACTGAAGCTTTCTTT	CASSQGQNTEAFF
TRBJ2-3	NA	TRBV28	NA	TGTGCCAGCAGACTCCGGCATACGCAGTATTTT	CASRLRHTQYF
TRBJ2-1	NA	TRBV15	NA	TGTGCCACCAGCAGAGGAGGTAGCCTGAATGAGCAGTTCTTC	CATSRGGSLNEQFF
TRBJ2-1	TRBD2	TRBV7-9	NA	TGTGCCAGCAGCGCGAGCGGGAGGTCCTACAATGAGCAGTTCTTC	CASSASGRSYNEQFF
TRBJ2-3	NA	TRBV5-1	once	TGCGCCAGCAGCTCGGGACTCGCTCTCAGCACAGATACGCAGTATTTT	CASSSGLALSTDTQYF
TRBJ2-2	TRBD1	TRBV27	NA	TGTGCCAGCAGTTTAGGACAGGCGGCCGGGGAGCTGTTTTTT	CASSLGQAAGELFF
TRBJ2-3	TRBD1	TRBV20-1	NA	TGCAGTGCTAGTGAGGGGGCCGCCACAGATACGCAGTATTTT	CSASEGAATDTQYF
TRBJ1-2	NA	TRBV5-1	NA	TGCGCCAGCAGCTTGTACACCTCCAACTATGGCTACACCTTC	CASSLYTSNYGYTF
TRBJ2-7	TRBD2	TRBV6-5	NA	TGTGCCAGCAGATCCGGGGAGGGAAGCTACGAGCAGTACTTC	CASRSGEGSYEQYF
TRBJ2-3	NA	TRBV28	NA	TGTGCCAGCAGTACCGGGACTTCGTCAATCCCAGATACGCAGTATTTT	CASSTGTSSIPDTQYF
TRBJ1-1	NA	TRBV7-9	few	TGTGCCAGCAGCTTAGAGGGATCCGGGACTGAAGCTTTCTTT	CASSLEGSGTEAFF
TRBJ1-1	TRBD1	TRBV28	NA	TGTGCCAGCAGTTTATTGGGACAGCAAGCTGAAGCTTTCTTT	CASSLLGQQAEAFF
TRBJ2-1	NA	TRBV5-1	NA	TGCGCCAGCAGCGTATCACAGAGCTCCTACAATGAGCAGTTCTTC	CASSVSQSSYNEQFF